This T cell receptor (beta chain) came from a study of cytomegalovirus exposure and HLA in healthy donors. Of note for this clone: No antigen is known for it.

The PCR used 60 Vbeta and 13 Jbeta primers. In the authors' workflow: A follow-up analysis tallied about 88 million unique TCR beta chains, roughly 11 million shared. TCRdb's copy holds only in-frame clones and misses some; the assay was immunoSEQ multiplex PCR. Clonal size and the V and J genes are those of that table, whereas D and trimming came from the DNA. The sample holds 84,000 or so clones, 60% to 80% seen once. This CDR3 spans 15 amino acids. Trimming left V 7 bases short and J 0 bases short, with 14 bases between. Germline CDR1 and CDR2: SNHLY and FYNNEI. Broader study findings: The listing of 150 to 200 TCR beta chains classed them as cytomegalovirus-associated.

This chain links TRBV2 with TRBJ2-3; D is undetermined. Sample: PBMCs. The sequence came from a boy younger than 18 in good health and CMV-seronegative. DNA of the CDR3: TGTGCCAGCACCTCGGTCTACTCTAGCACAGATACGCAGTATTTT. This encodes CASTSVYSSTDTQYF. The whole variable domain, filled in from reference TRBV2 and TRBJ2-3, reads EPEVTQTPSHQVTQMGQEVILRCVPISNHLYFYWYRQILGQKVEFLVSFYNNEISEKSEIFDDQFSVERPDGSNFTLKIRSTKLEDSAMYFCASTSVYSSTDTQYFGPGTRLTVL.